The subject of this entry is one T cell receptor beta chain. This clone's antigen is unknown. Qualities for individual bases were not recorded, and no much larger clone is one base off. These data come from a study of blood T cell repertoires in COVID-19 (dated by TCRdb to the early 2020s). General notes on the study: Samples covering the acute and convalescent phases of COVID-19 were provided by collaborators in the United States, Italy and Spain. The material from the prospective study consisted of cDNA or gDNA derived from T cells, B-cell-depleted T cells, or PBMCs. Deeply sampled blood TCRbeta repertoires from subjects exposed to, actively infected with, or recovered from COVID-19 were included in the dataset. The repertoires were released in a freely available public database intended as a resource for research on the immune response to SARS-CoV-2. The samples were drawn from two sources: the first 160 participants of the ongoing ImmuneRACE study, and 1,200 or so subjects contributed by 6 global collaborators. Nearly every sample came with metadata listing a de-identified subject ID, COVID-19 status, age in years and sex. Where HLA class I and class II types were available, the types were taken from metadata supplied by the sample provider, not from assay-based typing. Paper-wide results and their limitations: Clinical and demographic metadata were provided uncurated, with the amount varying by source and participant.

TCRbeta CDR3 regions were amplified from genomic DNA using the immunoSEQ Assay, a bias-controlled multiplex PCR. Per the source publication's procedure: The number of nucleated cells in each sample was estimated by amplification of reference gene primers within the assay. Sequence reads were collapsed and filtered to measure the absolute abundance of every unique TCRbeta CDR3 rearrangement. Productive Simpson clonality was computed per sample as the square root of Simpson's diversity index over productive rearrangements. As stored in TCRdb, this immuneACCESS dataset retains in-frame rearrangements with V and J assigned. A fraction of the clones does not appear; measured against another copy, unresolved V genes explain less than half of the discrepancy, and the remainder lacks a known reason. V and J calls and clone size are copied from that table; D and trimming were computed from the DNA. This sample has about 130,000 clones in its table, and less than 90% of those were observed once. The top ten hold 25% to 30% of the sample.

The CDR3 measures 14 amino acids from cysteine to phenylalanine. CDR3 DNA only is kept here, 42 bases in frame from base 1. Trimming costs V 10 bases and J 0 bases, and their ends lie 10 bases apart. CDR1 SNHLY and CDR2 FYNNEI are derived from the germline V gene. Whole blood was collected in K2EDTA tubes by collaborating institutions according to the institutions' own protocols. For TCRbeta analysis, collaborators shipped samples in one of three forms: frozen whole blood, isolated PBMCs, or DNA extracted from either of those sample types. Input material: peripheral blood. This receptor was identified in a woman of 80 years or more with acute or convalescent COVID-19. The chain was built from TRBV2 and TRBJ2-6, with no confidently assigned D gene. In nucleotide form, the sequence is TGTGCCACTAACGCCGTCTCTGGGGCCAACGTCCTGACTTTC. Translation gives CATNAVSGANVLTF.